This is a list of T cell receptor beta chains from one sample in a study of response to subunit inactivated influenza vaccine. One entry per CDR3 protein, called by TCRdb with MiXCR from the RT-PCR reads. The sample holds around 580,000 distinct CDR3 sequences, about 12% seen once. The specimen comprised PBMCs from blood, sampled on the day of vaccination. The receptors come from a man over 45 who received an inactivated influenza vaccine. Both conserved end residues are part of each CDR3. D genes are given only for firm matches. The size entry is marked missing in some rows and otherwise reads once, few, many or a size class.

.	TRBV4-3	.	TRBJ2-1	TGCGCCAGCAGCCAACTGGGGGACAATCCTAACTACAATGAGCAGTTCTTC	CASSQLGDNPNYNEQFF
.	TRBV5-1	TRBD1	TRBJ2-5	TGCGCCAGCAGCTTTTCGGACAGGGGGCAGGAGACCCAGTACTTC	CASSFSDRGQETQYF
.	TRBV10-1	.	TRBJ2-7	TGCGCCAGCAGTGAGTCTCCCAGCTACGAGCAGTACTTC	CASSESPSYEQYF
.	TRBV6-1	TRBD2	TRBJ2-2	TGTGCCAGCAATACCGGGACTAGCGGTACCACCGGGGAGCTGTTTTTT	CASNTGTSGTTGELFF
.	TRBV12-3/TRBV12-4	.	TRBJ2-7	TGTGCCAGCAGTTTTGGCGGGATTGAGCAGTACTTC	CASSFGGIEQYF
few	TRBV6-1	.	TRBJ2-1	TGTGCCAGCAGTCCAAAATACTCAAGGTCCTACAATGAGCAGTTCTTC	CASSPKYSRSYNEQFF
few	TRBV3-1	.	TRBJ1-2	TGTGCCAGCAGCACCGACAGCCCCTATGGCTACACCTTC	CASSTDSPYGYTF
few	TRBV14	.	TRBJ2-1	TGTGCCAGCAGCCGACTAGGAGGTAATTCCTACAATGAGCAGTTCTTC	CASSRLGGNSYNEQFF
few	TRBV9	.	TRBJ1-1	TGTGCCAGCAGCGTAGGGCCCGTGACCGAAGCTTTCTTT	CASSVGPVTEAFF
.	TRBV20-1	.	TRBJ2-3	TGCAGTGCTAGAGCGAGAGCGGATAGCACAGATACGCAGTATTTT	CSARARADSTDTQYF
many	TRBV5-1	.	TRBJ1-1	TGCGCCAGCAGAGGACTGAACACTGAAGCTTTCTTT	CASRGLNTEAFF
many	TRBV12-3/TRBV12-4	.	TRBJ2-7	TGTGCCAGCAGTTTTAGGCTACCTCTGGAGCAGTACTTC	CASSFRLPLEQYF
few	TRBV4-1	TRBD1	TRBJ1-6	TGCGCCAGCAGCCTCACACAGGGGTTCTATAATTCACCCCTCCACTTT	CASSLTQGFYNSPLHF
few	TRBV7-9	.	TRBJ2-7	TGTGCCAGCAGCTTAGTCGGGGGCAGGTACGAGCAGTACTTC	CASSLVGGRYEQYF
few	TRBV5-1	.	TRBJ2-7	TGCGCCAGCAGCATTTTAGCGCCGGGGCCCTACGAGCAGTACTTC	CASSILAPGPYEQYF
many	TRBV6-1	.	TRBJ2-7	TGTGCCAGCAGTGAAAGGGGTTCCTACGAGCAGTACTTC	CASSERGSYEQYF
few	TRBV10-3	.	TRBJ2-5	TGTGCCATCAGTCAGACGGGCCAAGAGACCCAGTACTTC	CAISQTGQETQYF
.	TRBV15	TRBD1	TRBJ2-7	TGTGCCACCAGCATGTACAGGGGGTTATACGAGCAGTACTTC	CATSMYRGLYEQYF
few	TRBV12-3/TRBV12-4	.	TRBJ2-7	TGTGCCAGCAGTTTAGGGGAGATGACCGAGCAGTACTTC	CASSLGEMTEQYF
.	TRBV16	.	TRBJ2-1	TGTGCCAGCAGCCAATCGGGTTTGTCCTACAATGAGCAGTTCTTC	CASSQSGLSYNEQFF
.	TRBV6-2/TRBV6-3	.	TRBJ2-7	TGTGCCAGCAGTTACTATCGTTTCTACGAGCAGTACTTC	CASSYYRFYEQYF
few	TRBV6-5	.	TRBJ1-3	TGTGCCAGCAGTTACTCGACCCTAGGGAACACCATATATTTT	CASSYSTLGNTIYF
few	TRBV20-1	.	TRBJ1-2	TGCAGTGCTCCCAGAGCTAACTATGGCTACACCTTC	CSAPRANYGYTF
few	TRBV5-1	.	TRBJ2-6	TGCGCCAGCACCTTGGGGACCTCTGGGGCCAACGTCCTGACTTTC	CASTLGTSGANVLTF
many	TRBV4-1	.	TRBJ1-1	TGCGCCAGCAGCCCGATAAGGGGGGGGAAAACTGAAGCTTTCTTT	CASSPIRGGKTEAFF
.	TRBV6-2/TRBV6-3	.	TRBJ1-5	TGTGCCAGCAGTCCCTCAGGGGTGATTAATCAGCCCCAGCATTTT	CASSPSGVINQPQHF
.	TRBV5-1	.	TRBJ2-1	TGCGCCAGCAGCCCAAGTGCGGGGTGGAATGAGCAGTTCTTC	CASSPSAGWNEQFF
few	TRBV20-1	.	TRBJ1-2	TGCAGTGCCGATTTGGACTATGGCTACACCTTC	CSADLDYGYTF
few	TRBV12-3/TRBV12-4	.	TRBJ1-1	TGTGCCAGCAGCCCTATCAACACTGAAGCTTTCTTT	CASSPINTEAFF
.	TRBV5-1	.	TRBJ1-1	TGCGCCAGCAGCTCAGACAGCTATGAAGCTTTCTTT	CASSSDSYEAFF
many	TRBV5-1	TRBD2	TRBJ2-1	TGCGCCAGCAGCCAGTCCGGGACTAGCGATGAGCAGTTCTTC	CASSQSGTSDEQFF
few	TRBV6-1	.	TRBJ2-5	TGTGCCCTCGGGACCGTGGAGACCCAGTACTTC	CALGTVETQYF
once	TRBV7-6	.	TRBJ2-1	TGTGCCAGCAGCCGTCTTTTCAATGAGCAGTTCTTC	CASSRLFNEQFF
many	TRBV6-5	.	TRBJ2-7	TGTGCCAGCAGTTACCGAGGACAAACTTACGAGCAGTACTTC	CASSYRGQTYEQYF
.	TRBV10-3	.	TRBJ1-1	TGTGCCATCAGTGCACAGGCGGTTGACACTGAAGCTTTCTTT	CAISAQAVDTEAFF
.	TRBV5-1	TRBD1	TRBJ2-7	TGCGCCAGCAGCTTCGGTTTGGGGACAGGGGAGGGGGACGAGCAGTACTTC	CASSFGLGTGEGDEQYF